Below, one T cell receptor (beta chain) is given with its context. Antigen specificity is unknown. The entry originates in a study of T-cell memory formation after mild COVID-19. Study details: Most TCR clusters belonged to a single donor.

Germline V lookup: CDR1 LGHDT, CDR2 YNNKEL (reference sequence). Trimming cost V 0 bases and J 5 bases, with 13 bases left between them. The CDR3 runs to 15 residues. Study conclusions and caveats: Detection of some responders pre-infection suggested pre-existing cross-reactive memory T cells participated. CD4/CD8 balance characterized clones contracting day 15 to 85, and CD4+ skew characterized later expanders.

TCRdb itself ran the 5' RACE reads through MiXCR, one entry per CDR3 protein. The table has hundreds of thousands of distinct CDR3 sequences, approximately 15% seen once. The material sequenced was PBMCs or a T cell subset sorted from them (not recorded which). The clonotype comes from a man aged 18 to 29 who had mild COVID-19 (a few samples of this study predate the infection). Cell type and time point are not known. The chain carries TRBV3-1 and TRBJ1-2; no clear D. As DNA, the CDR3 is TGTGCCAGCAGCCAAGATTCGACACCCGGGTATGGCTACACCTTC. This sequence encodes CASSQDSTPGYGYTF. The entire variable domain, with the rest obtained from reference TRBV3-1 and TRBJ1-2, is as follows: DTAVSQTPKYLVTQMGNDKSIKCEQNLGHDTMYWYKQDSKKFLKIMFSYNNKELIINETVPNRFSPKSPDKAHLNLHINSLELGDSAVYFCASSQDSTPGYGYTFGSGTRLTVV.